The 26 T cell receptor beta chains below were found in one sample sequenced in a study of regulatory T cells in long-lasting Graves disease. Researchers made TCR beta libraries by using iRepertoire HTBI primers and running Arm-PCR on CDR3 regions. TCRdb ran MiXCR on the multiplex PCR reads and lists one entry per CDR3 protein. The sample yields some 300,000 distinct CDR3 sequences, roughly 21% seen once. As for time point: persistent/refractory GD, antithyroid drugs over 5 years with positive TRAb. RNA from PBMCs was the source of the TCR library. The specimen comprised peripheral blood mononuclear cells (PBMCs), sampled when the disease was refractory, from a patient treated with antithyroid drugs. These receptors were collected from a female donor with Graves disease.

Ten or more counts support this clonotype. The chain carries TRBV11-2 and TRBJ2-2; 7 bases map to TRBD2. V shed 5 bases and J 2 bases; nucleotides not matched to a gene: 11. The CDR3 extends over 17 amino acids. CDR1 is SGHAT and CDR2 is FQNNGV in the germline V gene. CDR3 DNA: TGTGCCAGCAGCCCTTGGGGGGGGAGGGAAAACACCGGGGAGCTGTTTTTT. This sequence encodes CASSPWGGRENTGELFF.

The sample holds a few counts of this clonotype. The rearrangement links TRBV29-1 to TRBJ2-7; D is perhaps TRBD1 (5 bases). The CDR3 has 12 amino acids. V shed 3 bases and J shed 2 bases, with 8 bases lying between them. CDR1 and CDR2 from the germline V gene are SQVTM and ANQGSEA. The CDR3, as DNA: TGCAGCGTTGAGGGGCTGACCTACGAGCAGTACTTC. It codes for CSVEGLTYEQYF.

CDR3 nucleotide sequence: TGTGCCAGCAGCGCCGGCTCGGGACAGCTTAATGAAAAACTGTTTTTT. It encodes CASSAGSGQLNEKLFF. The chain employs TRBV7-9 and TRBJ1-4; 7 bases are shared with TRBD1. Germline assignment: CDR1 SEHNR and CDR2 FQNEAQ (reference sequence). V dropped 5 bases and J dropped 4; count of bases not matched to a gene: 10. The CDR3 runs 16 residues.

The chain has TRBV2 and TRBJ2-5, with D perhaps TRBD2 (5 bases). The V gene lost 6 bases and the J gene lost 2 bases, with 13 bases spanning the gap. CDR3 size: 14 residues. Per germline, CDR1 SNHLY and CDR2 FYNNEI. The CDR3 sequence is CASRVSSYQETQYF. CDR3 bases: TGTGCCAGCAGGGTCTCTAGCTATCAAGAGACCCAGTACTTC. The entire variable domain, with the rest obtained from reference TRBV2 and TRBJ2-5, is as follows: EPEVTQTPSHQVTQMGQEVILRCVPISNHLYFYWYRQILGQKVEFLVSFYNNEISEKSEIFDDQFSVERPDGSNFTLKIRSTKLEDSAMYFCASRVSSYQETQYFGPGTRLLVL.

This clonotype was seen many times. J is TRBJ2-7 and V is TRBV20-1, with 7 bases that match TRBD2. The junction had 19 bases not matched to a gene; V was cut back by 2 bases and J by 3 bases. Germline CDR1 and CDR2: DFQATT and SNEGSKA (reference sequence). The CDR3 covers 18 residues. For the CDR3, the DNA is TGCAGTGCTAGATCAAGCCTTTTGGCGGGAGCGTCGCTCTACGAGCAGTACTTC. It encodes CSARSSLLAGASLYEQYF.

The chain links TRBV19 to TRBJ2-1, with 7 positions matching TRBD1. Germline V lookup: CDR1 LNHDA, CDR2 SQIVND (reference sequence). With 7 bases clipped from V and 7 bases from J, the junction kept 7 bases outside the gene matches. The CDR3 covers 13 residues. CDR3 region: CASMVTGRNEQFF. The CDR3 DNA reads TGTGCCAGTATGGTGACAGGGCGTAATGAGCAGTTCTTC.

This clonotype was seen more than once but under ten times. For the CDR3, the DNA is TGCGCCAGCAGCCTTTACACCGGGACAGGGTCCTACGAGCAGTACTTC. Amino acid sequence: CASSLYTGTGSYEQYF. The rearrangement joins TRBV4-3 to TRBJ2-7; 9 bases map to TRBD1. Germline loops: CDR1 LGHNA, CDR2 YSLEER. The CDR3 totals 16 residues. V lost 4 bases and J lost 1; bases outside the gene matches: 8.

The V call is TRBV12-3 or TRBV12-4, the J call TRBJ2-7; D uncertain. This CDR3 is 15 amino acids long. With 2 bases removed from V and 3 bases from J, the gap between germline ends came to 14 bases. CDR3 DNA: TGTGCCAGCAGTTTATATAGAGATTTAAACTACGAGCAGTACTTC. It yields the protein CASSLYRDLNYEQYF.

This clonotype was recorded at least ten times. In DNA form, the CDR3 reads TGTGCCAGCAGCCTGGGACAGGCGCATGGGACCCAGTACTTC. This encodes CASSLGQAHGTQYF. The chain employs TRBV12-3 or TRBV12-4 and TRBJ2-5; 8 bases are a match to TRBD1. Unmatched junction bases numbered 10, after V lost 6 bases and J lost 7 bases. The CDR3 is made up of 14 amino acids.

This clonotype was seen ten or more times. J is TRBJ2-5 and V is TRBV27; weak D call: TRBD1 (6 bases). V was cut by 5 bases and J by 5 bases, with 21 bases left in between. In germline, CDR1 is MNHEY, CDR2 SMNVEV (reference sequence). The CDR3 consists of 16 residues. CDR3 residues: CASSPLTGAVGETQYF. The CDR3 nucleotides read TGTGCCAGCAGTCCCCTGACAGGCGCGGTAGGGGAGACCCAGTACTTC.

The chain carries TRBV18 and TRBJ1-2; 11 bases agree with TRBD1. There are 17 residues in the CDR3. Germline loops: CDR1 KGHSH, CDR2 LQKENI. The V segment lost 1 base and the J segment 1 base; nucleotides outside the gene matches: 5. Here the CDR3 reads CASSPRTGGMDNYGYTF. CDR3 nucleotide sequence: TGTGCCAGCTCACCACGGACAGGGGGCATGGATAACTATGGCTACACCTTC.

V gene TRBV30 combines with J gene TRBJ2-1; no clear D. The CDR3 contains 13 residues. The germline V gene encodes CDR1 GTSNPN and CDR2 SVGIG (reference sequence). With 0 bases removed from V and 8 bases from J, the gap between germline ends came to 11 bases. CDR3 region: CAWSVSARHEQFF. The DNA for the CDR3 is TGTGCCTGGAGTGTTTCCGCCCGCCATGAGCAGTTCTTC.

This CDR3 reads CASTTSGYEQYF. DNA for the CDR3: TGTGCCAGCACGACTAGCGGCTACGAGCAGTACTTC. V gene TRBV6-2 or TRBV6-3 combines with J gene TRBJ2-7, with 9 bases that match TRBD2. The CDR3 covers 12 residues. The V segment lost 7 bases and the J segment 3 bases; nucleotides outside the gene matches: 1. Germline V lookup: CDR1 MNHEY, CDR2 SVGEGT.

This clonotype was seen ten or more times. This chain uses TRBV11-2 with TRBJ2-7; TRBD1 agrees at 9 bases. The CDR3 extends over 16 amino acids. J lost 2 bases, V lost 3 bases, and 8 bases had no gene match. Germline V lookup: CDR1 SGHAT, CDR2 FQNNGV. The CDR3: CASSLYRWDRAYEQYF. The CDR3 bases are TGTGCCAGCAGCTTGTATAGATGGGACAGGGCCTACGAGCAGTACTTC.

This clonotype occurred a few times. The V call is TRBV6-1, the J call TRBJ2-7, with D tentatively TRBD1 (6 bases). Germline CDR1 is MNHNS and CDR2 is SASEGT. This CDR3 is 15 amino acids long. Between the trimmed V and J ends, which lost 6 bases and 1 base, there was a span of 16 bases. The CDR3 region is CASSPSNTGSYEQYF. For the CDR3, the DNA is TGTGCCAGCAGCCCCTCCAATACAGGGTCCTACGAGCAGTACTTC.

This clonotype was observed many times. V and J are TRBV5-4 and TRBJ1-1, with D possibly matching TRBD1 (5 bases). V lost 4 bases to trimming and J lost 1 base, with 14 bases between them. Germline CDR1 is SGHNT and CDR2 is YYREEE (reference sequence). The CDR3 totals 15 residues. This chain's CDR3 is CASSPGGASNTEAFF. The CDR3 DNA reads TGTGCCAGCAGCCCCGGCGGGGCCTCGAACACTGAAGCTTTCTTT.

A few counts support this clonotype. This rearrangement joins TRBV20-1 to TRBJ2-1, with D possibly matching TRBD2 (5 bases). The CDR3 is 14 residues long. In germline, CDR1 is DFQATT, CDR2 SNEGSKA (reference sequence). Between the trimmed V and J ends, which lost 8 bases and 0 bases, there was a span of 14 bases. The CDR3 loop is CSTERQSSYNEQFF. CDR3 coding DNA: TGCAGTACAGAGCGGCAGAGCTCCTACAATGAGCAGTTCTTC.

The chain couples TRBV7-9 to TRBJ2-7; D ambiguous. CDR3 length: 13 amino acids. Per the germline V gene, CDR1 is SEHNR and CDR2 is FQNEAQ (reference sequence). Trimming removed 7 bases from V and 3 bases from J, with 13 bases in between. The CDR3 reads CASTPTLGYEQYF. The DNA for the CDR3 is TGTGCCAGCACTCCAACCCTAGGCTACGAGCAGTACTTC.

The table lists this clonotype with a few counts. The chain uses TRBV19 and TRBJ1-6, with D unclear. The CDR3 covers 16 residues. Germline CDR1 is LNHDA and CDR2 is SQIVND (reference sequence). Trimming took 11 bases from V and 7 from J, leaving 24 bases between them. The CDR3 here is CARPLAGWCGNSPLHF. DNA of the CDR3: TGTGCCCGCCCTCTGGCAGGTTGGTGTGGGAATTCACCCCTCCACTTT.

This clonotype was seen more than once but under ten times. This chain uses TRBV19 with TRBJ2-7; 7 nucleotides align to TRBD2. This CDR3 is 14 amino acids long. Germline V lookup: CDR1 LNHDA, CDR2 SQIVND (reference sequence). Unmatched junction bases numbered 6, after V lost 2 bases and J lost 5 bases. The CDR3 coding sequence is TGTGCCAGTAGTATAAGGTCCAGCGGGAACGAGCAGTACTTC. Translation gives CASSIRSSGNEQYF.

Comments on this clonotype: A read error is possible here, since a much larger clone lies one base away. This rearrangement joins TRBV30 to TRBJ1-1; 8 positions agree with TRBD1. Germline V gene data show CDR1 as GTSNPN and CDR2 as SVGIG (reference sequence). The CDR3 totals 13 residues. J lost 3 bases, V lost 2 bases, and 2 bases had no gene match. In DNA form, the CDR3 reads TGTGCCTGGAGTTTACAGGGGGACACTGAAGCTTTCTTT. Its protein product is CAWSLQGDTEAFF.

V and J are TRBV29-1 and TRBJ2-7; D is perhaps TRBD2 (5 bases). Germline assignment: CDR1 SQVTM and CDR2 ANQGSEA. There are 12 residues in the CDR3. V dropped 6 bases and J dropped 3 bases, with 12 bases sitting between them. The CDR3 DNA is TGCAGCGTGGATCGGACTTTCTACGAGCAGTACTTC. Its translation is CSVDRTFYEQYF.

The chain uses TRBV5-6 and TRBJ2-1, with a weak D call TRBD2 (6 bases). The CDR3 is 16 residues long. Germline lookup yields CDR1 SGHDT and CDR2 YYEEEE. V was clipped by 0 bases and J by 0 bases, with 10 bases between them. For the CDR3, the DNA is TGTGCCAGCAGCTTGGCCTCAGCGGGCTCCTACAATGAGCAGTTCTTC. The encoded protein is CASSLASAGSYNEQFF.

This clonotype was observed a handful of times. The chain recombines TRBV19 with TRBJ1-2; 7 bases match TRBD1. The CDR3 has 15 amino acids. V lost 7 bases to trimming and J lost 2 bases; unmatched junction nucleotides: 10. The germline gives CDR1 LNHDA, CDR2 SQIVND (reference sequence). CDR3 DNA: TGTGCCAGTACCCCTCCTCCGGGACAGAACTATGGCTACACCTTC. Translating gives CASTPPPGQNYGYTF.

V usage is TRBV25-1 and J usage is TRBJ2-5; D might be TRBD2 (6 bases). The germline V gene has CDR1 MGHDK and CDR2 SYGVNS. The CDR3 is made up of 17 amino acids. The V end was cut by 6 bases, the J end by 3 bases, with 23 bases between. CDR3 amino acids: CASSDNPVRETEETQYF. CDR3 DNA: TGTGCCAGCAGCGATAACCCCGTCCGGGAGACCGAAGAGACCCAGTACTTC. Supplemented by reference TRBV25-1 and TRBJ2-5, the full variable domain reads EADIYQTPRYLVIGTGKKITLECSQTMGHDKMYWYQQDPGMELHLIHYSYGVNSTEKGDLSSESTVSRIRTEHFPLTLESARPSHTSQYLCASSDNPVRETEETQYFGPGTRLLVL.

This sequence joins TRBV19 and TRBJ1-5, with D perhaps TRBD1 (6 bases). Trimming removed 6 bases from V and 10 bases from J, with 22 bases in between. Germline V CDR1 and CDR2: LNHDA, SQIVND (reference sequence). This CDR3 spans 15 amino acids. CDR3: CASRQNYREFLPQHF. For the CDR3, the DNA is TGTGCCAGTAGGCAGAACTACAGGGAGTTCCTTCCCCAGCATTTT.